The next 31 T cell receptor beta chains were all read from a single sample in a study of spatial heterogeneity in lung cancer. TCRdb reprocessed the 5' RACE reads via MiXCR and lists one record per CDR3 protein. The sample carries 16,000 or so distinct CDR3 sequences, about 3.9% recorded once. The time point was: sample taken at primary tumor resection. Source: normal lung tissue next to the tumor, taken at surgery. The receptors were sampled from a male donor with early-stage non-small cell lung cancer.

This clonotype has at least ten counts. This beta chain is a stray read from a library made for alpha chains; its abundance is not meaningful. The chain has TRBV7-2 and TRBJ1-1; D gene ambiguous. The CDR3 has 13 amino acids. Trimming shortened V by 5 bases and J by 4 bases, and 11 bases separated the two germline ends. Germline V CDR1 and CDR2: SGHTA, FQGNSA. The CDR3 reads CASSPAGFTEAFF. In DNA form, the CDR3 reads TGTGCCAGCAGCCCAGCGGGGTTCACTGAAGCTTTCTTT.

This clonotype was recorded many times. Found in a library prepared for alpha chains, this beta chain is an off-target read, and its abundance has little meaning. The J gene is TRBJ2-7, the V gene TRBV25-1, with D possibly matching TRBD1 (6 bases). V was pared by 5 bases and J by 4 bases, with 9 bases between. From germline, CDR1 is MGHDK and CDR2 SYGVNS. The CDR3 is 12 residues long. The CDR3 reads CASSLTGYEQYF. Here the CDR3 DNA reads TGTGCCAGCAGTCTGACAGGTTACGAGCAGTACTTC.

This clonotype was detected many times. In a library made to pick up alpha chains, this beta chain is a stray read with a size that means little. The chain's CDR3 is CASSLGPAASTEAFF. As DNA, the CDR3 is TGCGCCAGCAGCTTAGGCCCAGCCGCGAGCACTGAAGCTTTCTTT. This chain uses TRBV5-1 with TRBJ1-1; D is unresolved. There are 15 residues in the CDR3. Germline V gene sequence: CDR1 SGHRS, CDR2 YFSETQ. Trimming stripped 2 bases from V and 4 bases from J, with 15 bases between. The full variable domain, completed using reference TRBV5-1 and TRBJ1-1, is KAGVTQTPRYLIKTRGQQVTLSCSPISGHRSVSWYQQTPGQGLQFLFEYFSETQRNKGNFPGRFSGRQFSNSRSEMNVSTLELGDSALYLCASSLGPAASTEAFFGQGTRLTVV.

This clonotype was seen many times. This beta chain lies outside the target of a library built for alpha chains; its clone size means little. The chain joins TRBV27 to TRBJ2-7; 9 bases are shared with TRBD1. CDR1 MNHEY and CDR2 SMNVEV come from the germline V gene (reference sequence). The V gene end was trimmed by 5 bases and the J gene end by 5 bases; junction bases not matched to a gene: 13. This CDR3 is built from 16 residues. CDR3 sequence reads: CASSPNKGGQGHEQYF. CDR3 coding DNA: TGTGCCAGCAGTCCAAATAAGGGAGGACAGGGGCACGAGCAGTACTTC.

This clonotype was recorded many times. This beta chain represents an off-target read in a library built for alpha chains; its size is of limited meaning. The CDR3 region has the DNA TGTGCCAGCGGGGTCGGGGGGGGCAATCAGCCCCAGCATTTT. Protein product: CASGVGGGNQPQHF. The chain links TRBV6-1 to TRBJ1-5, with D perhaps TRBD1 (5 bases). V shed 8 bases and J shed 2 bases, with 13 bases lying between them. The CDR3 has 14 amino acids. Germline V CDR1 and CDR2: MNHNS, SASEGT.

This clonotype came up many times. In a library made to pick up alpha chains, this beta chain is a stray read with a size that means little. The rearrangement uses TRBV5-5 and TRBJ2-7, with D perhaps assigned TRBD1 or TRBD2 (5 bases each). Germline V gene sequence: CDR1 SGHKS, CDR2 YYEKEE (reference sequence). The V and J ends lost 2 bases and 2 bases respectively, with 8 bases between them. CDR3 length: 13 residues. Here the CDR3 DNA reads TGTGCCAGCAGCTTTGGGGGAGCCTACGAGCAGTACTTC. This sequence encodes CASSFGGAYEQYF. Looking up the rest from reference TRBV5-5 and TRBJ2-7 gives the full variable domain: DAGVTQSPTHLIKTRGQQVTLRCSPISGHKSVSWYQQVLGQGPQFIFQYYEKEERGRGNFPDRFSARQFPNYSSELNVNALLLGDSALYLCASSFGGAYEQYFGPGTRLTVT.

This clonotype was recorded at least ten times. This beta chain came through as a stray read in a library set up for alpha chains, and its size says little. The genes are TRBV5-1 and TRBJ2-2; 9 bases are shared with TRBD2. Germline CDR1 reads SGHRS; CDR2 reads YFSETQ. V was clipped by 6 bases and J by 4 bases; unmatched bases: 7. The CDR3 has 15 amino acids. The chain's CDR3 is CASTVVTSGTGELFF. CDR3 bases: TGCGCCAGCACTGTTGTGACTAGCGGCACCGGGGAGCTGTTTTTT.

On this clonotype itself: This beta chain is a stray read from a library made for alpha chains; its abundance is not meaningful. The chain has TRBV29-1 and TRBJ2-5; D is possibly TRBD1 (7 bases). The CDR3 is made up of 13 amino acids. The germline CDR1 and CDR2 sequences are SQVTM and ANQGSEA. V shed 7 bases and J shed 1 base, with 13 bases lying between them. The CDR3 nucleotides read TGCAGCGCCGGAGGGGGCCTCCAAGAGACCCAGTACTTC. Protein sequence: CSAGGGLQETQYF.

This clonotype was observed at least ten times. With the library built for alpha chains, this beta chain is off target and its frequency is not meaningful. V usage is TRBV7-2 and J usage is TRBJ2-7; TRBD1 matches 8 bases. The CDR3 is 12 residues long. V shed 5 bases, J shed 5 bases, and the junction held 2 bases outside the gene matches. Germline assignment: CDR1 SGHTA and CDR2 FQGNSA. The CDR3, as DNA: TGTGCCAGCAGCCGGACAGGGAACGAGCAGTACTTC. This sequence encodes CASSRTGNEQYF.

This clonotype was seen repeatedly, ten times or more. This beta chain represents an off-target read in a library built for alpha chains; its size is of limited meaning. V and J are TRBV6-2 or TRBV6-3 and TRBJ2-1; a weak D match, TRBD2 (6 bases). The V end was cut by 6 bases, the J end by 7 bases, with 19 bases between. Germline CDR1 and CDR2: MNHEY and SVGEGT. The CDR3 has 15 residues. As DNA, the CDR3 is TGTGCCAGCAGCCGACTAGTCATAAGTAAGAATGAGCAGTTCTTC. Protein: CASSRLVISKNEQFF.

This clonotype has ten or more counts. With the library built for alpha chains, this beta chain is off target and its frequency is not meaningful. The chain joins TRBV29-1 to TRBJ1-2, with D tentatively TRBD1 (5 bases). This CDR3 is 13 amino acids long. Germline V gene sequence: CDR1 SQVTM, CDR2 ANQGSEA. Trimming pared 1 base from V and 8 bases from J, leaving 14 bases between. The CDR3 region is CSVEGGTPRGYTF. DNA for the CDR3: TGCAGCGTTGAAGGGGGGACCCCAAGGGGCTACACCTTC. The full variable domain, its missing parts supplied by reference TRBV29-1 and TRBJ1-2, is SAVISQKPSRDICQRGTSLTIQCQVDSQVTMMFWYRQQPGQSLTLIATANQGSEATYESGFVIDKFPISRPNLTFSTLTVSNMSPEDSSIYLCSVEGGTPRGYTFGSGTRLTVV.

This clonotype was observed many times. The library was designed around alpha chains, so this beta chain is a stray read whose abundance carries little weight. This chain joins TRBV30 and TRBJ2-3; possible D gene TRBD1, 6 bases. V was cut by 0 bases and J by 4 bases, with 11 bases left in between. CDR3 length: 14 residues. The germline gives CDR1 GTSNPN, CDR2 SVGIG (reference sequence). DNA for the CDR3: TGTGCCTGGAGTGTGGGGACAAGTGCAGATACGCAGTATTTT. Protein product: CAWSVGTSADTQYF.

This clonotype was recorded many times. Because the library targeted alpha chains, this beta chain is an off-target read whose size means little. V and J are TRBV27 and TRBJ2-3; D not certain. V was trimmed by 0 bases and J by 0 bases, leaving 10 bases between them. This CDR3 is 16 amino acids long. From germline, CDR1 is MNHEY and CDR2 SMNVEV (reference sequence). The CDR3 protein is CASSLSQPASTDTQYF. For the CDR3, the DNA is TGTGCCAGCAGTTTATCCCAACCCGCTAGCACAGATACGCAGTATTTT.

This clonotype was recorded many times. This beta chain is off target for a library built for alpha chains, so its abundance means little. The chain uses TRBV7-9 and TRBJ2-5, with 12 bases fitting TRBD2. After removal of 4 bases from V and 7 bases from J, the junction contained 7 bases not matched to a gene. CDR3 size: 15 residues. Germline V gene data show CDR1 as SEHNR and CDR2 as FQNEAQ (reference sequence). This CDR3 reads CASSYLAGGPGTQYF. CDR3 bases: TGTGCCAGCAGCTATCTAGCGGGAGGGCCTGGGACCCAGTACTTC.

Ten or more counts support this clonotype. This beta chain appears as a stray read in a library generated for alpha chains; its size is not informative. V usage is TRBV5-6 and J usage is TRBJ2-2, with TRBD2 identical over 10 bases. J was trimmed by 4 bases and V by 2 bases; bases with no gene match: 5. CDR3 length equals 16 residues. The germline V gene has CDR1 SGHDT and CDR2 YYEEEE. The CDR3 reads CASSFGIAGGTGELFF. CDR3 nucleotide sequence: TGTGCCAGCAGCTTCGGGATAGCGGGAGGCACCGGGGAGCTGTTTTTT.

There are many counts of this clonotype. The library was prepared for alpha chains; this beta chain is a stray read, so its frequency means little. The rearrangement joins TRBV30 to TRBJ1-2; D unclear. Trimming left V 0 bases short and J 1 base short, with 6 bases between. The CDR3 consists of 13 residues. The germline CDR1 and CDR2 sequences are GTSNPN and SVGIG (reference sequence). The DNA of the CDR3 is TGTGCCTGGAGTGTAAACCATAACTATGGCTACACCTTC. As protein: CAWSVNHNYGYTF.

In this sample, this clonotype turned up many times. This beta chain came through as a stray read in a library set up for alpha chains, and its size says little. The V gene is TRBV5-4, the J gene TRBJ2-1, with 11 nucleotides matching TRBD2. This CDR3 has 15 residues. The junction had 6 bases not matched to a gene; V was cut back by 5 bases and J by 5 bases. Germline-derived CDR1 and CDR2 are SGHNT and YYREEE (reference sequence). In nucleotides, the CDR3 is TGTGCCAGCAGACTAGCGGGAGAACCCCACAATGAGCAGTTCTTC. Translated: CASRLAGEPHNEQFF.

Many counts were recorded for this clonotype. This beta chain is an off-target read within a library intended for alpha chains, so its frequency means little. The chain couples TRBV27 to TRBJ2-7; 7 bases agree with TRBD2. The CDR3 length is 14 residues. J was trimmed by 2 bases and V by 6 bases; bases with no gene match: 7. Germline V lookup: CDR1 MNHEY, CDR2 SMNVEV (reference sequence). In DNA, the CDR3 is TGTGCCAGCAGGGTGAGCGGGGTAACCTACGAGCAGTACTTC. This encodes CASRVSGVTYEQYF.

This clonotype was observed many times. Being off target in a library aimed at alpha chains, this beta chain has a size of little meaning. The J gene is TRBJ2-7, the V gene TRBV4-2; 8 bases are shared with TRBD2. The CDR3 is made up of 18 amino acids. J was trimmed by 7 bases and V by 0 bases; bases with no gene match: 17. In germline, CDR1 is LGHNA, CDR2 YNFKEQ. The CDR3 region has the DNA TGTGCCAGCAGCCAAGATAGAGCGGGAGTAACCGCTTCTCGTGAGCAGTACTTC. Its protein product is CASSQDRAGVTASREQYF.

This clonotype was counted ten times or more. This beta chain represents an off-target read in a library built for alpha chains; its size is of limited meaning. The chain has TRBV11-3 and TRBJ2-2, with 10 nucleotides matching TRBD1. Unmatched junction bases numbered 10, after V lost 3 bases and J lost 0 bases. Germline lookup yields CDR1 SGHNT and CDR2 YENEEA. The CDR3 covers 19 residues. For the CDR3, the DNA is TGTGCCAGCAGCTTCGGCCCAGTAGGGACAGGGGCGAACACCGGGGAGCTGTTTTTT. Translating it yields CASSFGPVGTGANTGELFF.

This clonotype was recorded at least ten times. In a library made to pick up alpha chains, this beta chain is a stray read with a size that means little. This chain uses TRBV5-5 with TRBJ1-2; 9 bases fit TRBD1. The CDR3 runs 13 residues. From germline, CDR1 is SGHKS and CDR2 YYEKEE (reference sequence). With 4 bases clipped from V and 4 bases from J, the junction kept 2 bases outside the gene matches. The CDR3 DNA follows: TGTGCCAGCAGCCCGACAGGGGGCTATGGCTACACCTTC. Translation gives CASSPTGGYGYTF.

This clonotype was detected ten times or more. The library was designed around alpha chains, so this beta chain is a stray read whose abundance carries little weight. This chain uses TRBV5-1 with TRBJ1-1; D gene ambiguous. Germline V gives CDR1 SGHRS, CDR2 YFSETQ. CDR3 size: 13 residues. Between the trimmed V and J ends, which lost 0 bases and 4 bases, there was a span of 7 bases. The DNA of the CDR3 is TGCGCCAGCAGCTTGGGAACGGGCACTGAAGCTTTCTTT. This codes for CASSLGTGTEAFF.

The table lists this clonotype with many counts. This beta chain lies outside the target of a library built for alpha chains; its clone size means little. CDR3 DNA sequence: TGCGCCAGCAGCCAGCTACAGGGGTGGACTTTCTTT. It specifies CASSQLQGWTFF. The chain carries TRBV4-1 and TRBJ1-1; 7 positions match TRBD1. Germline assignment: CDR1 MGHRA and CDR2 YSYEKL. The CDR3 has 12 residues. V dropped 3 bases and J dropped 12; count of bases not matched to a gene: 7.

At least ten counts were recorded for this clonotype. A library prepared for alpha chains yielded this beta chain as an off-target read; its size is of little meaning. This rearrangement joins TRBV20-1 to TRBJ1-1; weak D call: TRBD1 (6 bases). The CDR3 is 13 amino acids. Germline assignment: CDR1 DFQATT and CDR2 SNEGSKA (reference sequence). V was clipped by 3 bases and J by 0 bases, with 8 bases between them. The CDR3 nucleotides read TGCAGTGCTAGGGGACACTTGAACACTGAAGCTTTCTTT. Encoded protein: CSARGHLNTEAFF.

This clonotype has ten or more counts. A library prepared for alpha chains yielded this beta chain as an off-target read; its size is of little meaning. The chain employs TRBV7-2 and TRBJ2-5; D not certain. The CDR3 has 11 amino acids. The V gene's germline CDR1 is SGHTA and CDR2 FQGNSA. Trimming stripped 4 bases from V and 5 bases from J, with 5 bases between. CDR3 sequence (DNA): TGTGCCAGCAGCTACGGGGAGACCCAGTACTTC. It codes for CASSYGETQYF.

This clonotype was observed many times. For a library built for alpha chains, this beta chain is a stray read; little rests on its size. The chain combines TRBV20-1 with TRBJ1-2; no definite D call. The CDR3 spans 13 residues. Germline V CDR1 and CDR2: DFQATT, SNEGSKA (reference sequence). V shed 0 bases and J shed 2 bases, with 7 bases lying between them. The CDR3 DNA sequence: TGCAGTGCTAGAGATGAACAGAACTATGGCTACACCTTC. The encoded protein is CSARDEQNYGYTF.

This clonotype was seen repeatedly, ten times or more. This beta chain came through as a stray read in a library set up for alpha chains, and its size says little. The CDR3 DNA sequence: TGTGCCAGCAGCCAAGAAGGACTAGCGGGCTTCACGTACGAGCAGTACTTC. This sequence encodes CASSQEGLAGFTYEQYF. The gene calls are TRBV3-1 and TRBJ2-7, with 11 bases matching TRBD2. The V gene's germline CDR1 is LGHDT and CDR2 YNNKEL (reference sequence). The CDR3 has 17 amino acids. V lost 0 bases and J lost 4; bases outside the gene matches: 8.

This clonotype was detected ten times or more. Because the library targeted alpha chains, this beta chain is an off-target read whose size means little. The CDR3 DNA is TGCGCCAGCAGCCCACCGGGACAGCGATATGGCTACACCTTC. This translates into CASSPPGQRYGYTF. The V and J genes are TRBV4-1 and TRBJ1-2, with 7 nucleotides matching TRBD1. CDR3 length: 14 residues. Germline CDR1 reads MGHRA; CDR2 reads YSYEKL. The trim removed 4 bases at V and 5 bases at J, leaving 7 bases unmatched.

This clonotype was seen many times. Within a library made for alpha chains, this beta chain is off target, and its count is uninformative. This rearrangement joins TRBV11-2 to TRBJ2-1; D not resolved. Between the trimmed V and J ends, which lost 5 bases and 1 base, there was a span of 9 bases. The germline V gene encodes CDR1 SGHAT and CDR2 FQNNGV. This CDR3 region has 14 residues. Written as DNA, the CDR3 is TGTGCCAGCAGCCTTCAAGGATCCTACAATGAGCAGTTCTTC. Amino acids: CASSLQGSYNEQFF.

This clonotype was recorded many times. A library prepared for alpha chains yielded this beta chain as an off-target read; its size is of little meaning. The chain combines TRBV20-1 with TRBJ1-1; 8 bases match TRBD1. Per the germline V gene, CDR1 is DFQATT and CDR2 is SNEGSKA (reference sequence). This CDR3 has 15 amino acids. V shed 3 bases, J shed 1 base, and the junction held 7 bases outside the gene matches. The CDR3 region has the DNA TGCAGTGCTAGCACCCAGGGGGCATGGAACACTGAAGCTTTCTTT. This encodes CSASTQGAWNTEAFF.

This clonotype has at least ten counts. This beta chain is an unintended read in a library built for alpha chains; its size means little. The chain joins TRBV6-2 or TRBV6-3 to TRBJ2-1; 7 nucleotides agree with TRBD1. V trimming: 6 bases; J trimming: 5 bases; junction bases outside the gene matches: 7. Germline CDR1 MNHEY, CDR2 SVGEGT. The CDR3 is 14 residues long. The CDR3 DNA sequence: TGTGCCAGCAGACGACAGGGTATCCACAATGAGCAGTTCTTC. It translates to CASRRQGIHNEQFF.